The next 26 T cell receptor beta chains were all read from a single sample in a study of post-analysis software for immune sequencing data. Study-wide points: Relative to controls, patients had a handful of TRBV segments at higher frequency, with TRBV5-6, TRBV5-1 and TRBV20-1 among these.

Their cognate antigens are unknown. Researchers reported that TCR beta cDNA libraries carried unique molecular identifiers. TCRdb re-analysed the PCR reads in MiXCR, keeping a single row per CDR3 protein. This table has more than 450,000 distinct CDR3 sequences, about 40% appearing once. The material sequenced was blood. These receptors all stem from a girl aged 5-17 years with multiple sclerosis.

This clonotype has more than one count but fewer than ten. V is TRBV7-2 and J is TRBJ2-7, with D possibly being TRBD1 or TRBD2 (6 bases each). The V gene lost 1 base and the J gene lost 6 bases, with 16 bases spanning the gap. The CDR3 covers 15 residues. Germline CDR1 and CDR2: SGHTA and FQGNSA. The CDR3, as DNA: TGTGCCAGCAGCTTAGAAACTAGCCAAGGGGGCGAGCAGTACTTC. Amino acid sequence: CASSLETSQGGEQYF.

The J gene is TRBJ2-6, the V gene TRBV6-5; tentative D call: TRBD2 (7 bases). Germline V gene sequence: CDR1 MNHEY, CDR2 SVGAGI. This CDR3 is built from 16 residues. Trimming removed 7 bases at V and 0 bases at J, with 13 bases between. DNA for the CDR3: TGTGCCAGCAAAAGGGGGGGCGTCTCTGGGGCCAACGTCCTGACTTTC. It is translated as CASKRGGVSGANVLTF.

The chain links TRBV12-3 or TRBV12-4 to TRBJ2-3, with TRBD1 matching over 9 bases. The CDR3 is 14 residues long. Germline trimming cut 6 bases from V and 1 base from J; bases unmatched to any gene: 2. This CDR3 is CASRGDRGTDTQYF. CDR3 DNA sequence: TGTGCCAGCAGGGGGGACAGGGGCACAGATACGCAGTATTTT.

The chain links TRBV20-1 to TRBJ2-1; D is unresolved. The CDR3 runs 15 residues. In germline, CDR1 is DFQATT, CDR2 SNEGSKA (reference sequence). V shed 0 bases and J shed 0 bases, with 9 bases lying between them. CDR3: CSARDLRTSYNEQFF. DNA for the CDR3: TGCAGTGCTAGAGATCTGCGGACCTCCTACAATGAGCAGTTCTTC.

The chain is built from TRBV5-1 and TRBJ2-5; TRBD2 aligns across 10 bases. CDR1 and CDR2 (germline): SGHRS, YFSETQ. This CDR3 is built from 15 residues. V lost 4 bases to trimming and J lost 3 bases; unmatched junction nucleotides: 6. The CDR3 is CASSQQAGGKETQYF. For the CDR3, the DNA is TGCGCCAGCAGCCAACAAGCGGGAGGGAAAGAGACCCAGTACTTC.

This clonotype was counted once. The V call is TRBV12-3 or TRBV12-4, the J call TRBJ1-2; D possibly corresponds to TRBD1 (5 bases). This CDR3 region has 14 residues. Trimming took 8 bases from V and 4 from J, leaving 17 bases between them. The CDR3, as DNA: TGTGCCAGCGCCCGGGGGTGGGGGAGCTATGGCTACACCTTC. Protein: CASARGWGSYGYTF.

The CDR3 region is CASSFGTGINSPLHF. For the CDR3, the DNA is TGTGCCAGCAGTTTCGGGACAGGGATTAATTCACCCCTCCACTTT. The V and J genes are TRBV27 and TRBJ1-6, with 9 bases matching TRBD1. Germline V gene sequence: CDR1 MNHEY, CDR2 SMNVEV (reference sequence). The V gene end was trimmed by 3 bases and the J gene end by 6 bases; junction bases not matched to a gene: 3. The CDR3 extends over 15 amino acids.

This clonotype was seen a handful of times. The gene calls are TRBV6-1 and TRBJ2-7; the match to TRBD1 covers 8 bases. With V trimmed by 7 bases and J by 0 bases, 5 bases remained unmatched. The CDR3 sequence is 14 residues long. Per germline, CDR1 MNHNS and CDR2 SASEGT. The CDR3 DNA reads TGTGCCAGCACCTGGGACAGGAGCTCCTACGAGCAGTACTTC. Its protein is CASTWDRSSYEQYF.

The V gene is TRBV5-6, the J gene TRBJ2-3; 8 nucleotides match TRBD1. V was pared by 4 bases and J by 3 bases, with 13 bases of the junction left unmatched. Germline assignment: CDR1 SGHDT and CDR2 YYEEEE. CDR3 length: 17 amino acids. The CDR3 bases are TGTGCCAGCAGCCTAAAACGTCCAGGGGGCGAAACAGATACGCAGTATTTT. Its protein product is CASSLKRPGGETDTQYF.

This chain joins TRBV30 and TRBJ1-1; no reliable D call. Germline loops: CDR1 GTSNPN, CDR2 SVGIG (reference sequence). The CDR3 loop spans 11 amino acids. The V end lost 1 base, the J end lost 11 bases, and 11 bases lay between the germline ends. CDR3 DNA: TGTGCCTGGAGTGAGACCTTTGTGGCTTTCTTT. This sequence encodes CAWSETFVAFF.

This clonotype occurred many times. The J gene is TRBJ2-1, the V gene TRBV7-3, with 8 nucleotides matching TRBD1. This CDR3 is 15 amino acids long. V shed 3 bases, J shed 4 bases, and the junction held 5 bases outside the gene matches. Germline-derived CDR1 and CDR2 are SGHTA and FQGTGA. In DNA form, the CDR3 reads TGTGCCAGCAGCTTCGTCGGACAGGGTTACAATGAGCAGTTCTTC. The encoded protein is CASSFVGQGYNEQFF.

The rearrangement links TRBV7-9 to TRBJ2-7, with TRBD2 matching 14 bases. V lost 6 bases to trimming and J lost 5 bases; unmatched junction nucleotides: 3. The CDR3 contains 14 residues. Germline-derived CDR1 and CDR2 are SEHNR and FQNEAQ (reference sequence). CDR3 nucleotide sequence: TGTGCCAGCAGGAAGACTAGCGGGAGGGACGAGCAGTACTTC. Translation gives CASRKTSGRDEQYF.

The CDR3 DNA is TGTGCCAGCAAGGATCAGTTATGGGACACTGAAGCTTTCTTT. Its protein product is CASKDQLWDTEAFF. This rearrangement joins TRBV6-5 to TRBJ1-1; D not certain. The CDR3 consists of 14 residues. Trimming took off 7 bases at V and 3 bases at J, with 15 bases between the two ends. Per the germline V gene, CDR1 is MNHEY and CDR2 is SVGAGI.

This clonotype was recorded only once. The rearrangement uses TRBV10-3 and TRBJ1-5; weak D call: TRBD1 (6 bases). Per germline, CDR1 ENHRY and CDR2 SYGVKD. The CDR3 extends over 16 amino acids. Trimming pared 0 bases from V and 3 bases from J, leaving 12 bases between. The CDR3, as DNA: TGTGCCATCAGTGAGTCGCGGCAGGGGCACAATCAGCCCCAGCATTTT. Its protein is CAISESRQGHNQPQHF.

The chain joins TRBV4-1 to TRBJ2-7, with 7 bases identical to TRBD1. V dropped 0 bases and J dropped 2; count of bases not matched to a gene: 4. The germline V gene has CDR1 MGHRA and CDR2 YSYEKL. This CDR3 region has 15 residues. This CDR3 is CASSQDDRETYEQYF. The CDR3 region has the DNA TGCGCCAGCAGCCAAGACGACAGGGAGACCTACGAGCAGTACTTC.

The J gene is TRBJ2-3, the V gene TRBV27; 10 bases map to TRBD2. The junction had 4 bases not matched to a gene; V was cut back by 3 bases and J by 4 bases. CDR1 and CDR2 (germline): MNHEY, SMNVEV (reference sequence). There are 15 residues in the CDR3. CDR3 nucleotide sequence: TGTGCCAGCAGTTTCCCTAGCGGGAGACCAGATACGCAGTATTTT. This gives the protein CASSFPSGRPDTQYF.

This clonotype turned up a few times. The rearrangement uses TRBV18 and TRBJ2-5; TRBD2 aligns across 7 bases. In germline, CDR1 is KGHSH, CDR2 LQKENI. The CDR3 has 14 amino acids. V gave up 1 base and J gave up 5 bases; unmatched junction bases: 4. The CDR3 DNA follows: TGTGCCAGCTCACCACGCGGGAGTCGGGAGACCCAGTACTTC. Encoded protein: CASSPRGSRETQYF.

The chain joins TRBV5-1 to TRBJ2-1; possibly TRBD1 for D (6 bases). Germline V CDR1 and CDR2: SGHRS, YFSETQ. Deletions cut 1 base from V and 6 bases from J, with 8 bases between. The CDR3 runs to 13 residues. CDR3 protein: CASSLIGGNEQFF. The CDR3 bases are TGCGCCAGCAGCTTGATAGGGGGCAATGAGCAGTTCTTC.

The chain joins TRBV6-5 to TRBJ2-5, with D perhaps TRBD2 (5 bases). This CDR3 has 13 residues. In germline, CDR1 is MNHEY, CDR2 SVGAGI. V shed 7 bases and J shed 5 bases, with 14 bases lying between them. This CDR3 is CASTYDIAETQYF. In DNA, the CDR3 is TGTGCCAGCACCTACGATATAGCGGAGACCCAGTACTTC.

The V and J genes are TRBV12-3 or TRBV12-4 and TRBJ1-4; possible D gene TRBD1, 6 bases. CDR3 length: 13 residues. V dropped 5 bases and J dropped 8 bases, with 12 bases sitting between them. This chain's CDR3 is CASSPQGFEKLFF. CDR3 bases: TGTGCCAGCAGTCCACAGGGATTCGAAAAACTGTTTTTT.

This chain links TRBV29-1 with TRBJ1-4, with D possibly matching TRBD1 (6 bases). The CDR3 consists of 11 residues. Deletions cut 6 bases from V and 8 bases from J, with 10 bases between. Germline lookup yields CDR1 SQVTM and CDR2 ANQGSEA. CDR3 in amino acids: CSVGHEEKLFF. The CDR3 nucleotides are TGCAGCGTGGGACACGAGGAAAAACTGTTTTTT.

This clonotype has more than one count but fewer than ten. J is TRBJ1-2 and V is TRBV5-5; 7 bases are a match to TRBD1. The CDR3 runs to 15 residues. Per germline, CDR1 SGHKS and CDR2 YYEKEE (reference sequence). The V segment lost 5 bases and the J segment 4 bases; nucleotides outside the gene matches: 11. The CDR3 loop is CASRSRDRSLYGYTF. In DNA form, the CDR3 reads TGTGCCAGCAGATCCCGGGACAGATCCCTCTATGGCTACACCTTC.

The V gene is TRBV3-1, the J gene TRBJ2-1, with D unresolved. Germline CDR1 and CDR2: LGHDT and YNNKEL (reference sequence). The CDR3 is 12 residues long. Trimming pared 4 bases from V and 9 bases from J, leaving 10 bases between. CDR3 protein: CASSPHKGEQFF. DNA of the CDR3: TGTGCCAGCAGCCCTCATAAGGGTGAGCAGTTCTTC.

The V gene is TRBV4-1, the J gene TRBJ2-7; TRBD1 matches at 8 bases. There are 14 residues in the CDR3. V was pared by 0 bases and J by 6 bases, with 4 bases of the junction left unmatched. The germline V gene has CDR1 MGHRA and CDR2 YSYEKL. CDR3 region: CASSQDATGGEQYF. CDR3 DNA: TGCGCCAGCAGCCAAGACGCTACAGGGGGCGAGCAGTACTTC.

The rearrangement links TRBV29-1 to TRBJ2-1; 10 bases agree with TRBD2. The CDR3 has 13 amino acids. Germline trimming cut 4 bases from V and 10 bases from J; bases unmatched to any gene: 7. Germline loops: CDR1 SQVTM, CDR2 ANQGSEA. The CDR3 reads CSVGRLAGNEQFF. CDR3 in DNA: TGCAGCGTTGGGAGACTAGCGGGTAACGAGCAGTTCTTC.

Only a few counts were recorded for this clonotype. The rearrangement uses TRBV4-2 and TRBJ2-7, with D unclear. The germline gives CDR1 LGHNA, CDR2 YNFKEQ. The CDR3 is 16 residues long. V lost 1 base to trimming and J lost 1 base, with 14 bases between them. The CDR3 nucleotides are TGTGCCAGCAGCCAAGTCGCTCGGAGTTCGTCCTACGAGCAGTACTTC. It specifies CASSQVARSSSYEQYF.